Listed below are T cell receptor beta chains from one sample, sequenced in a study of Tregs in tolerant kidney transplant recipients. Here immunoSEQ multiplex PCR was the method, and the copy in TCRdb shows in-frame clones only, minus some. The profile shows tens of thousands of clones, approximately 90% of them singletons. Sequenced here: Tregs from blood, sampled before the transplant. These receptors were collected from a human donor who received a combined kidney and bone marrow transplant. Each CDR3 is given without its conserved first and last residue. Expanded clones get a size class; other rows say once, few or many, or leave the size out.

V	J	size	CDR3
TRBV30	TRBJ2-3	-	AWSLTGLVTQY
TRBV28	TRBJ2-2	-	ASSLRVRLAGVSGELF
TRBV2	TRBJ2-7	-	ASSYQRGLYEQY
TRBV29-1	TRBJ2-3	once	SVGHKSGLAGNTQY
TRBV7-8	TRBJ1-1	-	ASSLMNTEAF
TRBV5-1	TRBJ2-7	-	ASTSSGSSYEQY
TRBV27	TRBJ2-7	-	ASSPLAGEQY
TRBV29-1	TRBJ2-3	-	SGGLAGPLTQY
TRBV7-6	TRBJ2-7	-	ASSAGTSNEQY
TRBV5-1	TRBJ2-1	few	ASSWGAPAGSYNEQF
TRBV5-1	TRBJ2-5	-	ASSKGAGGQETQY
TRBV6-6	TRBJ2-6	-	ASSPLLYSGANVLT
TRBV6-1	TRBJ2-6	-	ASSPLPSGANVLT
TRBV5-4	TRBJ1-4	-	ASSLRMGRGEKLF
TRBV7-2	TRBJ2-7	-	ASALAGEGEQY
TRBV7-2	TRBJ1-2	-	ASSLYGSNYGYT
TRBV5-4	TRBJ2-1	-	ASSLLAGGPNEQF
TRBV18	TRBJ1-1	-	ASSPGTDREAF
TRBV6-1	TRBJ1-5	-	ASRQGGNSNQPQH
TRBV7-9	TRBJ2-5	few	ASSSREGAQY
TRBV28	TRBJ2-1	-	ASGGPREANEQF
TRBV11-2	TRBJ1-2	-	ASSPSGQVVPRAYGYT
TRBV19	TRBJ2-3	-	ASSIGGPPLAGWTDTQY